This entry lists 11 T cell receptor beta chains sequenced from one sample in a study of cytotoxic CD8 clonotypes in ibrutinib-treated CLL. Method: immunoSEQ multiplex PCR; TCRdb's copy keeps in-frame clones and lacks some. The sample comprises about 200,000 clones, over 55% of which are singletons, and roughly 12% rests with the top ten. The sequenced sample was PBMCs, obtained after 24 months of ibrutinib treatment. All receptors come from a human donor with chronic lymphocytic leukemia.

The chain joins TRBV5-4 to TRBJ1-2; possible D gene TRBD1, 5 bases. Trimming cost V 4 bases and J 8 bases, with 15 bases left between them. CDR1 is SGHNT, CDR2 YYREEE, per germline (reference sequence). The CDR3 is made up of 13 amino acids. This CDR3 reads CASSLGDGLGYTF. The CDR3 DNA follows: TGTGCCAGCAGCCTGGGGGACGGTCTAGGCTACACCTTC.

The chain employs TRBV4-3 and TRBJ2-1; no clear D gene. CDR1 is LGHNA and CDR2 is YSLEER in the germline V gene. The CDR3 runs to 16 residues. Trimming left V 0 bases short and J 0 bases short, with 9 bases between. CDR3 in amino acids: CASSQDGVSSYNEQFF. In DNA, the CDR3 is TGCGCCAGCAGCCAAGATGGCGTTAGCTCCTACAATGAGCAGTTCTTC.

This chain joins TRBV6-5 and TRBJ1-1, with 8 bases fitting TRBD1. The germline V gene has CDR1 MNHEY and CDR2 SVGAGI. With V trimmed by 6 bases and J by 7 bases, 7 bases remained unmatched. The CDR3 is 13 amino acids. The CDR3 DNA follows: TGTGCCAGCAGACAACGGACAGGGTATGAAGCTTTCTTT. Protein product: CASRQRTGYEAFF.

The chain joins TRBV5-1 to TRBJ2-7; D is possibly TRBD1 or TRBD2 (6 bases each). V lost 4 bases to trimming and J lost 6 bases, with 23 bases between them. Germline V gives CDR1 SGHRS, CDR2 YFSETQ. The CDR3 loop spans 16 amino acids. The CDR3 protein is CASSPTGTLDIREQYF. In DNA form, the CDR3 reads TGCGCCAGCAGCCCCACAGGGACTTTGGATATACGCGAGCAGTACTTC.

V is TRBV18 and J is TRBJ1-1, with D tentatively TRBD1 (5 bases). CDR3 length: 16 amino acids. Trimming removed 1 base from V and 1 base from J, with 13 bases in between. Germline V gene sequence: CDR1 KGHSH, CDR2 LQKENI. CDR3 region: CASSPLLSGPNTEAFF. For the CDR3, the DNA is TGTGCCAGCTCACCACTCCTCTCAGGGCCGAACACTGAAGCTTTCTTT.

This chain connects TRBV18 to TRBJ2-1, with a tentative D call TRBD1 (6 bases). V was pared by 2 bases and J by 5 bases, with 19 bases between. Germline-derived CDR1 and CDR2 are KGHSH and LQKENI. The CDR3 contains 17 residues. CDR3 bases: TGTGCCAGCTCACCATTCACGCCTGGACAGATGAACAATGAGCAGTTCTTC. Residues: CASSPFTPGQMNNEQFF.

The V gene is TRBV19, the J gene TRBJ2-3; 14 bases match TRBD2. Trimming at V came to 6 bases and at J to 12 bases, leaving 5 bases not matched to a gene. The CDR3 loop spans 13 amino acids. The germline V gene encodes CDR1 LNHDA and CDR2 SQIVND (reference sequence). The CDR3 DNA reads as TGTGCCAGTAGAGGGACTAGCGGGGGTCCTCAGTATTTT. This codes for CASRGTSGGPQYF. Full variable domain (missing parts from reference TRBV19 and TRBJ2-3): DGGITQSPKYLFRKEGQNVTLSCEQNLNHDAMYWYRQDPGQGLRLIYYSQIVNDFQKGDIAEGYSVSREKKESFPLTVTSAQKNPTAFYLCASRGTSGGPQYFGPGTRLTVL.

J is TRBJ2-2 and V is TRBV19; D is possibly TRBD2 (5 bases). Germline CDR1 reads LNHDA; CDR2 reads SQIVND (reference sequence). Trimming cost V 4 bases and J 5 bases, with 11 bases left between them. The CDR3 is 14 residues long. The CDR3 DNA sequence: TGTGCCAGTAGTACCTCGGACTCTACCGGGGAGCTGTTTTTT. Protein: CASSTSDSTGELFF. The whole variable domain, filled in from reference TRBV19 and TRBJ2-2, reads DGGITQSPKYLFRKEGQNVTLSCEQNLNHDAMYWYRQDPGQGLRLIYYSQIVNDFQKGDIAEGYSVSREKKESFPLTVTSAQKNPTAFYLCASSTSDSTGELFFGEGSRLTVL.

This clone was detected only a few times. CDR3 DNA sequence: TGTGCCAGCAGCAATCAGGGAGGGTTTGGCTACACCTTC. This gives the protein CASSNQGGFGYTF. The J gene is TRBJ1-2, the V gene TRBV27, with D perhaps matching TRBD1 (5 bases). The CDR3 is made up of 13 amino acids. CDR1 and CDR2 (germline): MNHEY, SMNVEV (reference sequence). Trimming pared 6 bases from V and 7 bases from J, leaving 15 bases between.

The chain is built from TRBV7-2 and TRBJ1-5, with TRBD1 as a possible D gene (5 bases). This CDR3 spans 13 amino acids. Trimming took off 8 bases at V and 4 bases at J, with 12 bases between the two ends. In germline, CDR1 is SGHTA, CDR2 FQGNSA. In DNA form, the CDR3 reads TGTGCCAGCCGACTGGGGCTGAATCAGCCCCAGCATTTT. It is translated as CASRLGLNQPQHF.

The chain employs TRBV18 and TRBJ2-7, with TRBD2 matching over 7 bases. The CDR3 is made up of 15 amino acids. Unmatched junction bases numbered 11, after V lost 2 bases and J lost 7 bases. Germline V gives CDR1 KGHSH, CDR2 LQKENI. The CDR3 loop is CASSPWGGSTWEQYF. CDR3 nucleotide sequence: TGTGCCAGCTCACCATGGGGCGGGAGCACATGGGAGCAGTACTTC.